This T cell receptor beta chain was identified during a study of blood T cell repertoires in COVID-19. In the study overall: There were acute and convalescent COVID-19 samples, and they came from the United States, Italy and Spain. PBMCs, B-cell-depleted T cells, or T cells provided the cDNA or gDNA that made up the material.

Per the authors' pipeline: The authors estimated nucleated cell counts from reference gene primer amplification. TCRdb's table, derived via immunoSEQ multiplex PCR, lists solely in-frame clones and lacks some. From that table come the V and J calls and clone size; the DNA was used to work out D and trimming. The sample carries roughly 60,000 clones, around 90% recorded once. The CDR3 extends over 15 amino acids. Losses at the gene ends were 5 bases for V and 5 bases for J; bases not matched to a gene: 7. CDR1 is SGHNT and CDR2 is YENEEA in the germline V gene. This chain connects TRBV11-3 to TRBJ2-1, with 9 bases fitting TRBD2. This clonotype was sampled from a human donor with acute or convalescent COVID-19. The donor label of this sample is uncertain. The sample taken for sequencing was peripheral blood. The CDR3: CASSPLAGADNEQFF. The CDR3 bases are TGTGCCAGCAGCCCCTTAGCGGGAGCCGACAATGAGCAGTTCTTC.